This T cell receptor beta chain is drawn from a study of shared clonotypes between healthy human individuals. Looked up from germline, CDR1 is MDHEN and CDR2 is SYDVKM. This CDR3 is built from 15 residues. After removal of 2 bases from V and 5 bases from J, the junction contained 4 bases not matched to a gene. This clone has just one count. The naive CD8 fraction comprised CD45RO-negative cells positively selected for CCR7 and excluded terminally differentiated effector memory CD45RA+ cells. This was a deep-level run. The protocol was immunoSEQ multiplex PCR, while the TCRdb copy is restricted to in-frame clones and leaves out a portion. The sample shows more than 2 million clones, around 93% of them seen only once.

The TCR originated in a man between 18 and 29 years old in good health. Some clones in this sample may be carry-over from other donors' samples. V gene TRBV28 combines with J gene TRBJ2-1; 9 positions agree with TRBD2. Material for sequencing was naive CD8+ T cells from PBMCs. The CDR3 sequence is CASSLGTSSNNEQFF. CDR3 bases: TGTGCCAGCAGTTTAGGGACTAGCAGTAACAATGAGCAGTTCTTC.